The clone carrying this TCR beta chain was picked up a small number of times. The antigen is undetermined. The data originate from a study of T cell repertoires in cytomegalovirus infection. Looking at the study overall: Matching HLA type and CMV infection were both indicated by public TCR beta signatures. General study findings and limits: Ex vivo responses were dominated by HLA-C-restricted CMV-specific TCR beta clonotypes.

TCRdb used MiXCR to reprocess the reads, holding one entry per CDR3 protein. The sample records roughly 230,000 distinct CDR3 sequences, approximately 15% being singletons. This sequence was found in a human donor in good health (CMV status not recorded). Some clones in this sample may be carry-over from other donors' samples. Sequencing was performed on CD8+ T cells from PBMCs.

The CDR3 reads CASSMGQRYSYEQYF. CDR3 DNA sequence: TGTGCCAGCAGTATGGGACAGCGTTACTCCTACGAGCAGTACTTC. This sequence joins TRBV2 and TRBJ2-7, with 7 bases lining up with TRBD1. Germline V gene sequence: CDR1 SNHLY, CDR2 FYNNEI. Trimming cost V 5 bases and J 0 bases; bases outside gene matches: 7. The CDR3 has 15 amino acids. The complete variable domain, with remaining parts taken from reference TRBV2 and TRBJ2-7, reads EPEVTQTPSHQVTQMGQEVILRCVPISNHLYFYWYRQILGQKVEFLVSFYNNEISEKSEIFDDQFSVERPDGSNFTLKIRSTKLEDSAMYFCASSMGQRYSYEQYFGPGTRLTVT.